This T cell receptor (beta chain) was identified in a study of T cell responses to AZD1222 COVID-19 vaccine. TCRdb's copy holds only in-frame clones and misses some; the assay was immunoSEQ multiplex PCR. The table lists about 130,000 clones, about 87% of them singletons. There are 15 residues in the CDR3. V dropped 3 bases and J dropped 2; count of bases not matched to a gene: 6. Per germline, CDR1 LGHNA and CDR2 YNFKEQ. V gene TRBV4-2 combines with J gene TRBJ2-7; TRBD1 agrees at 8 bases. Sample: peripheral blood, taken on day 0 of AZD1222 vaccination. The source of this sequence is an adult in good health. The CDR3 loop reads CASSQSVGQAYEQYF. The CDR3 nucleotides read TGTGCCAGCAGCCAGTCCGTGGGACAGGCCTACGAGCAGTACTTC.